This T cell receptor beta chain was captured by sequencing in a study of shared clonotypes between healthy human individuals (dated by TCRdb to about 2020). At the level of the whole study: Three men and two women, aged 18 to 49 years, made up the cohort. For each donor, three plates each were used for CD4 naive and CD4 memory, two plates were used for CD8 naive, and one plate was used for CD8 memory. To estimate repertoire size and how much clonotypes are shared between individuals, the study performed deep sequencing of blood TCR repertoires from about 5 healthy adults. To increase sequencing depth and limit assay-specific biases, TCR repertoire library preparation and sequencing were carried out by different laboratories using diverse techniques. Leukapheresis yielded between about 0.8 and 9.5 billion PBMCs per donor. What the work shows at the level of the full study, not this receptor alone: The genetic and exposure-history diversity represented was limited by the small number of donors. Pairwise subsampling indicated that sequencing depth was expected to affect the degree of clonotype sharing among donors. Sampling was restricted to blood, and TCR repertoires in tissue are likely to differ from TCR repertoires in blood. Larger estimated clonotype richness was generally found for naive subsets than for memory subsets. Across a few donors, around 5.4% of naive CD4, around 3.3% of naive CD8, under 2.5% of memory CD4, and over 0.35% of memory CD8 clonotypes were shared. Even with the large sequencing depth, rarefaction of the sorted-subset datasets indicated that sequencing was incomplete. Higher generation probabilities were observed for clonotypes shared by all four sorted-subset donors than for non-shared clonotypes.

From a lookup of the germline V gene (reference sequence), CDR1 and CDR2 are LNHDA and SQIVND. The CDR3 runs 14 residues from the cysteine to the phenylalanine. Only the CDR3 region is kept as DNA, spanning 42 bases read in frame from base 1. V is shortened by 6 bases, J by 8 bases, and the region joining them spans 16 bases. This clone was counted a single time. This clone's antigen is unknown. No qualities accompany the bases; no much larger clone lies one base away. The donors were healthy, HIV-negative adults who had no recently reported acute infections or vaccinations. Every donor was a Caucasian adult residing in Nashville, Tennessee, USA. Magnetic negative selection was used to enrich CD4+ T cells, after which naive cells were positively selected on CD45RA and the negative fraction became the memory subset. Blood was obtained by leukapheresis, after which PBMCs were separated by Ficoll-Histopaque density gradient centrifugation and cryopreserved in liquid nitrogen vapor phase. Analytical flow cytometry was used to check the purity and quantity of each magnetically sorted T cell population. Genomic DNA was isolated from every sorted fraction and measured by UV absorbance on a Nanodrop 2000c.

Using the deep immunoSEQ assay, multiplex PCR amplified TCR CDR3 regions from genomic DNA. For each cell subset, the extracted genomic DNA was distributed evenly across all wells of several immunoSEQ 96-well plates, and each plate served as one replicate. Each replicate PCR for sorted subsets received 200 ng genomic DNA, equal to tens of thousands of T cell genomes. The purified libraries were quantified using a Qubit 3.0 fluorometer, sized with a Bioanalyzer 2100, and then quantified again using the KAPA Library Quantification kit. Each immunoSEQ 96-well plate was sequenced on its own single-read 150-cycle Illumina NextSeq 550 flow cell. For the original study's pipeline: Because the immunoSEQ output held only junctional sequences and lacked quality scores, the filtering could not match the filtering applied to full-length reads. To assign V/J genes and CDR3, sequences were annotated against IMGT germline references using PyIR, a Python wrapper for IgBLAST v1.9. Reads were removed for weak V/J assignments (E-value above 1e-6), missing CDR3, stop codons, out-of-frame junctions, or ambiguous translated residues. A V3J clonotype was defined by an identical inferred V gene, J gene, and CDR3 amino acid sequence. The percentage overlap between two repertoires was calculated by dividing the number of shared unique clonotypes by the size of the smaller repertoire. Three approaches were used to assess repertoire richness: RTK rarefaction, the Chao1 estimator, and Recon v2.1 estimates of unobserved clonotypes. OLGA was used to compute generation probabilities for all TCRbeta clonotypes that the gDNA method yielded from a few donors. TCRdb re-hosts the immuneACCESS table, in-frame sequences only. Its copies lack some clones; in the studies checked, an unresolved V gene accounts for under half of them, and the cause for the rest is not known. That table is the source of V, J and clone size, and D and trimming were worked out from the DNA. Counted in this sample were about 2.4 million clones; more than 85% of them appeared once. Together, the top ten hold 0.36% of the sample.

The TCR sequence derives from a man between 18 and 29 years old in good health. Some clones in this sample may be carry-over from other donors' samples. Sequencing used naive CD4+ T cells from PBMCs. According to the study, the label for this sample's cell subset or site signals: CD45RA+ positively selected. This chain is built from TRBV19 and TRBJ1-4, with no confidently assigned D gene. At the DNA level, the sequence is TGTGCCAGTAGGACTCCTCAAGATGGGGAAAAACTGTTTTTT. This encodes CASRTPQDGEKLFF.